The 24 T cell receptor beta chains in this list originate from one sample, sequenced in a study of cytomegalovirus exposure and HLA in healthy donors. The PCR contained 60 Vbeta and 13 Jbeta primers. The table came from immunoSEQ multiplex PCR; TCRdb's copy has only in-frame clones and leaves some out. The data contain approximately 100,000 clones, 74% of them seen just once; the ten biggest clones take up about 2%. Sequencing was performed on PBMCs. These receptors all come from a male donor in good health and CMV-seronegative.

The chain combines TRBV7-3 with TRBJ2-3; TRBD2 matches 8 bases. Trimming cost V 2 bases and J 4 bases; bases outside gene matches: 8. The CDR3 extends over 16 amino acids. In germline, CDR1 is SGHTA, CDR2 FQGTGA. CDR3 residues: CASSLPSGRLSDTQYF. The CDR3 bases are TGTGCCAGCAGCTTACCGAGCGGGAGATTATCAGATACGCAGTATTTT.

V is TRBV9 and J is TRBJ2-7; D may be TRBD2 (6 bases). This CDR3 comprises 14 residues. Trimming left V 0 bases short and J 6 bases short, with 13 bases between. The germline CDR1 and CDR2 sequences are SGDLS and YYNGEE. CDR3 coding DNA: TGTGCCAGCAGCGTAGGCTCCTTCGGGGGCGAGCAGTACTTC. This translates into CASSVGSFGGEQYF.

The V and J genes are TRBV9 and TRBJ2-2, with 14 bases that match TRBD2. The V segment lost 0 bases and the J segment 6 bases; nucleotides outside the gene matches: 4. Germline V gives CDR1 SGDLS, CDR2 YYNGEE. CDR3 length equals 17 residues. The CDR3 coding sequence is TGTGCCAGCAGCGTAGAATTGACTAGCGGGAGGGCCGGGGAGCTGTTTTTT. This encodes CASSVELTSGRAGELFF.

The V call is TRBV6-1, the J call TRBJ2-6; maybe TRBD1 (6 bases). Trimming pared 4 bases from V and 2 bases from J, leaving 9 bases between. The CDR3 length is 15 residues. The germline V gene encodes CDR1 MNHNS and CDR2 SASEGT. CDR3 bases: TGTGCCAGCAGTGCAGGGGATACTGGGGCCAACGTCCTGACTTTC. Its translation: CASSAGDTGANVLTF.

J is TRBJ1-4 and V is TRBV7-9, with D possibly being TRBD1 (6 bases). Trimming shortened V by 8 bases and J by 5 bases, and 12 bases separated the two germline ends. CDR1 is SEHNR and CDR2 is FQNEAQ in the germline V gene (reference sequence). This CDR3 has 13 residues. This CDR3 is CASRFRGNEKLFF. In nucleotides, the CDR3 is TGTGCCAGCCGTTTCAGGGGAAATGAAAAACTGTTTTTT.

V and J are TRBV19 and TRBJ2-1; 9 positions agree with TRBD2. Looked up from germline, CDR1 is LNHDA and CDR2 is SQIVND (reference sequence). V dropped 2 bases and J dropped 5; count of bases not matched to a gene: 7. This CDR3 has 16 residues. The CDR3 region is CASSILWSGRNNEQFF. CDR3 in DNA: TGTGCCAGTAGTATATTATGGAGCGGGAGGAACAATGAGCAGTTCTTC.

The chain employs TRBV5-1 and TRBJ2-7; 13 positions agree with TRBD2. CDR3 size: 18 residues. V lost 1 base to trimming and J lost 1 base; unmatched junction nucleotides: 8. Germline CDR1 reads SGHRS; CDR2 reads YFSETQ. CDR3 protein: CASSLRTSGRIESYEQYF. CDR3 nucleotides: TGCGCCAGCAGCTTGAGGACTAGCGGGAGAATAGAGTCCTACGAGCAGTACTTC. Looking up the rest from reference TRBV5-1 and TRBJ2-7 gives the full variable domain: KAGVTQTPRYLIKTRGQQVTLSCSPISGHRSVSWYQQTPGQGLQFLFEYFSETQRNKGNFPGRFSGRQFSNSRSEMNVSTLELGDSALYLCASSLRTSGRIESYEQYFGPGTRLTVT.

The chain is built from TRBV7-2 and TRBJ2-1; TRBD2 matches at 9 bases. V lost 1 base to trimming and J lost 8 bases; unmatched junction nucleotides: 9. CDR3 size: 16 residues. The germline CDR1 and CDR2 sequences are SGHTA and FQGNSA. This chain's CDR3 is CASSLEGRTSVDEQFF. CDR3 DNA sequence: TGTGCCAGCAGCTTAGAGGGTAGGACTAGCGTAGATGAGCAGTTCTTC. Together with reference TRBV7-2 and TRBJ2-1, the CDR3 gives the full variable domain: GAGVSQSPSNKVTEKGKDVELRCDPISGHTALYWYRQSLGQGLEFLIYFQGNSAPDKSGLPSDRFSAERTGGSVSTLTIQRTQQEDSAVYLCASSLEGRTSVDEQFFGPGTRLTVL.

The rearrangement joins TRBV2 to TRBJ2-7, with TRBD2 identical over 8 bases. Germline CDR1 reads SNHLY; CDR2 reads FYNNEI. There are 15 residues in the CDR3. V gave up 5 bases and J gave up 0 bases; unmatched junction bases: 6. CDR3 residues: CASSRGGTSSYEQYF. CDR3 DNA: TGTGCCAGCAGTCGAGGGGGGACTAGCTCCTACGAGCAGTACTTC.

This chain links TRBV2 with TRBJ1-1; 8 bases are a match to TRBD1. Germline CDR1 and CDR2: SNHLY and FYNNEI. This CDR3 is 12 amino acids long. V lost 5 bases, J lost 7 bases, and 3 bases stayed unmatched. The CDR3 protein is CASSRTGLEAFF. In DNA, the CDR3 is TGTGCCAGCAGTAGGACAGGGCTTGAAGCTTTCTTT.

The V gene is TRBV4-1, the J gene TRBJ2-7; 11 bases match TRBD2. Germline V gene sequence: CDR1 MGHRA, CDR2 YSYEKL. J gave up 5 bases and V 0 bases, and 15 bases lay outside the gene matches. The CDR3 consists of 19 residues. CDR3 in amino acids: CASSQDWGSGRAARNEQYF. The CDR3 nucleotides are TGCGCCAGCAGCCAAGATTGGGGTAGCGGGAGGGCCGCACGGAACGAGCAGTACTTC.

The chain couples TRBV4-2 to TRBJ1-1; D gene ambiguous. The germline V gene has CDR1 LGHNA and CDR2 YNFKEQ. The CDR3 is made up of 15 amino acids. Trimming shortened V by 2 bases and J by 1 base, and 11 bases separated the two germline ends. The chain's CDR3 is CASSQSEDWNTEAFF. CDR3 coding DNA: TGTGCCAGCAGCCAATCGGAGGACTGGAACACTGAAGCTTTCTTT.

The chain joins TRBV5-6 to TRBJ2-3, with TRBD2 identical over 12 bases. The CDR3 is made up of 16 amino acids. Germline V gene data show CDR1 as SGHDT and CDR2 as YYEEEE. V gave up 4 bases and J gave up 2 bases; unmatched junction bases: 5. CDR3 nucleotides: TGTGCCAGCAGCACTGGACTAGCGGGAAACACAGATACGCAGTATTTT. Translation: CASSTGLAGNTDTQYF.

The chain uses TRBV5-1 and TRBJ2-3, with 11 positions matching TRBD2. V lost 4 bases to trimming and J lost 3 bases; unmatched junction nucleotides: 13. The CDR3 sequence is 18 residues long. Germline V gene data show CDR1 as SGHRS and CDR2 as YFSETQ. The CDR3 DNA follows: TGCGCCAGCAGCCCAGGAAACCCGGGACTAGCGGTAACAGATACGCAGTATTTT. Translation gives CASSPGNPGLAVTDTQYF.

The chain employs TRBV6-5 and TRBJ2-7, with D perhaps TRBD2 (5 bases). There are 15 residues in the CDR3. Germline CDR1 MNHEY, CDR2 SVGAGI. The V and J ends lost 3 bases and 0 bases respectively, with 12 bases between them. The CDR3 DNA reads TGTGCCAGCAGTTATACTAGGTATAGCTCCTACGAGCAGTACTTC. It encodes CASSYTRYSSYEQYF.

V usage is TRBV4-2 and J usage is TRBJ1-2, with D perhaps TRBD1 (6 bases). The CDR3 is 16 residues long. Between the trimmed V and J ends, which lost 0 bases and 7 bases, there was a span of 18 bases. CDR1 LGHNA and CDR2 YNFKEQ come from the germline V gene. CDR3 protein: CASSQDLKAGVGGYTF. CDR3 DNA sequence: TGTGCCAGCAGCCAAGATCTAAAGGCAGGGGTTGGTGGCTACACCTTC.

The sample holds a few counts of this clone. This chain's CDR3 is CSAGTNRNTEAFF. The CDR3 region has the DNA TGCAGCGCTGGGACAAACAGGAACACTGAAGCTTTCTTT. The chain carries TRBV29-1 and TRBJ1-1; possible D gene TRBD1, 6 bases. The CDR3 contains 13 residues. V lost 7 bases and J lost 1, with 13 bases in between. Germline CDR1 is SQVTM and CDR2 is ANQGSEA.

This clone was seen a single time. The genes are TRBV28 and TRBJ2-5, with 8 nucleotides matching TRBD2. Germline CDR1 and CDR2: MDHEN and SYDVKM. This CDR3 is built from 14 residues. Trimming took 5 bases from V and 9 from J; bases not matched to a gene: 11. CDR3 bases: TGTGCCAGCAGTCCTCCCGTGGTAGCGGGGCCCCAGTACTTC. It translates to CASSPPVVAGPQYF. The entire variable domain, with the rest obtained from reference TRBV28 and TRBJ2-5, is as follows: DVKVTQSSRYLVKRTGEKVFLECVQDMDHENMFWYRQDPGLGLRLIYFSYDVKMKEKGDIPEGYSVSREKKERFSLILESASTNQTSMYLCASSPPVVAGPQYFGPGTRLLVL.

The CDR3, as DNA: TGCGCCAGCAGCCACCATCGGACAGGGAATTATGGCTACACCTTC. Encoded protein: CASSHHRTGNYGYTF. This chain links TRBV4-3 with TRBJ1-2, with TRBD1 matching 8 bases. The junction had 8 bases not matched to a gene; V was cut back by 3 bases and J by 5 bases. The CDR3 is 15 residues long. Germline V gene sequence: CDR1 LGHNA, CDR2 YSLEER.

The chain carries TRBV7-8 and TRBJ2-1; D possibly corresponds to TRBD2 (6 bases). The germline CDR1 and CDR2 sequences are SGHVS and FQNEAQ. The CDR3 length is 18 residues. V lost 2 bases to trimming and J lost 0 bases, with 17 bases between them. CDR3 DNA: TGTGCCAGCAGCTTACTTCCTGGCGGGACGAGCTCCTACAATGAGCAGTTCTTC. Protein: CASSLLPGGTSSYNEQFF. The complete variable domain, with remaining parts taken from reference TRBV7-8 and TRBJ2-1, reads GAGVSQSPRYKVAKRGQDVALRCDPISGHVSLFWYQQALGQGPEFLTYFQNEAQLDKSGLPSDRFFAERPEGSVSTLKIQRTQQEDSAVYLCASSLLPGGTSSYNEQFFGPGTRLTVL.

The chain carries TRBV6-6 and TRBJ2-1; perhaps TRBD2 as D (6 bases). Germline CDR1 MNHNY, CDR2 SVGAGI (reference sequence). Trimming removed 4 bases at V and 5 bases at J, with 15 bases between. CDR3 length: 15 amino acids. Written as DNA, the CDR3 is TGTGCCAGCAGTTCCCGCGGGACTGGAGACAATGAGCAGTTCTTC. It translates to CASSSRGTGDNEQFF.

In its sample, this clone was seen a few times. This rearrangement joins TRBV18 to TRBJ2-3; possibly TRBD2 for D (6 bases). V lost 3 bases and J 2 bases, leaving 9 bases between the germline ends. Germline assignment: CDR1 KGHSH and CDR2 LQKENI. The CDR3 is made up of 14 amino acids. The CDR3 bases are TGTGCCAGCTCACCCGGCGGGGTCACAGATACGCAGTATTTT. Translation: CASSPGGVTDTQYF.

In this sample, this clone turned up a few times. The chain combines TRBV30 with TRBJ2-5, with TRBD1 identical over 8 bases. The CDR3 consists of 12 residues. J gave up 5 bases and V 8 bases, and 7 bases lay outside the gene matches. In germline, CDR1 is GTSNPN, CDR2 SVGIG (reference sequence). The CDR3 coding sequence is TGTGCCAGAGGACAGGGCTTGGAGACCCAGTACTTC. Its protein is CARGQGLETQYF.

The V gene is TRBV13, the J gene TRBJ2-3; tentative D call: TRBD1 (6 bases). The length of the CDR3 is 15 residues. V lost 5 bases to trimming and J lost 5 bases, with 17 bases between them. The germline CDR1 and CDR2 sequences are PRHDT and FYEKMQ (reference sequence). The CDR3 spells CASSHHRETGDTQYF. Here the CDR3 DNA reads TGTGCCAGCAGCCACCACAGGGAAACGGGAGATACGCAGTATTTT.